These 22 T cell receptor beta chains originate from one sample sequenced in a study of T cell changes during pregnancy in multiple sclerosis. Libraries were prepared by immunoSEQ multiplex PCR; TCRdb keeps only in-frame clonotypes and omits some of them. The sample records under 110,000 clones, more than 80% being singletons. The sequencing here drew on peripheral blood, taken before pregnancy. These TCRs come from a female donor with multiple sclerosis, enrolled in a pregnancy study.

The DNA for the CDR3 is TGCAGCGTTGAAATCCTAGTCGGAGAGACCCAGTACTTC. Protein: CSVEILVGETQYF. The V call is TRBV29-1, the J call TRBJ2-5; D unresolved. The germline V gene encodes CDR1 SQVTM and CDR2 ANQGSEA. This CDR3 region has 13 residues. Between the trimmed V and J ends, which lost 2 bases and 4 bases, there was a span of 11 bases.

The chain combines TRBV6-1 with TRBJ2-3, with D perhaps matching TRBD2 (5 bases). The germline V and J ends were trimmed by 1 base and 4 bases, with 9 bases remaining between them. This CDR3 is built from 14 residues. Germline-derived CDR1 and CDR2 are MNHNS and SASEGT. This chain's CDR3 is CASSEGWGADTQYF. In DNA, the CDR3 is TGTGCCAGCAGTGAAGGCTGGGGAGCAGATACGCAGTATTTT.

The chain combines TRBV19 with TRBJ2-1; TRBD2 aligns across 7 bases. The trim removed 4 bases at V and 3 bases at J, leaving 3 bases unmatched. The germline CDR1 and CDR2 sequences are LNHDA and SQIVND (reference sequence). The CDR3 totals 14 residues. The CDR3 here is CASSRRTSYNEQFF. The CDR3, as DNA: TGTGCCAGTAGTAGGCGGACTAGCTACAATGAGCAGTTCTTC.

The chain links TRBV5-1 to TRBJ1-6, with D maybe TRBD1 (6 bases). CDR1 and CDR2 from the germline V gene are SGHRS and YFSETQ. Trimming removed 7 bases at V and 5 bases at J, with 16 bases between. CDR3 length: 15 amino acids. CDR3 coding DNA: TGCGCCAGCTCAACCGGGACAACAAATAATTCACCCCTCCACTTT. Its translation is CASSTGTTNNSPLHF.

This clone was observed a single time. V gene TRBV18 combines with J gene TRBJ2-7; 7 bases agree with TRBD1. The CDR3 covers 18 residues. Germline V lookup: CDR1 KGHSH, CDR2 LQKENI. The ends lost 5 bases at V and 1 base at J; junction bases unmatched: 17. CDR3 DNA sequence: TGTGCCAGCTCAAATACCGGGACAGCGCTACCAATTTCCTACGAGCAGTACTTC. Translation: CASSNTGTALPISYEQYF.

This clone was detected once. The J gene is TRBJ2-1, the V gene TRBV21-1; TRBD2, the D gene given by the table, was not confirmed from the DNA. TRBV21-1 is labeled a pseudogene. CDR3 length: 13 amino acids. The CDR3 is CASSNRRDYEQFF. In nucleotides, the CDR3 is TGTGCCAGCAGCAATAGGCGGGATTATGAGCAGTTCTTC.

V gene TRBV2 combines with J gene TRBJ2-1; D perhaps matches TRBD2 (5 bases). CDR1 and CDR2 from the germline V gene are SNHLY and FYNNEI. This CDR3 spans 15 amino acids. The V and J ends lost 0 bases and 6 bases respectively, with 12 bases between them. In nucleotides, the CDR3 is TGTGCCAGCAGTGAAGCGCCGGGAAACGGCAATGAGCAGTTCTTC. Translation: CASSEAPGNGNEQFF.

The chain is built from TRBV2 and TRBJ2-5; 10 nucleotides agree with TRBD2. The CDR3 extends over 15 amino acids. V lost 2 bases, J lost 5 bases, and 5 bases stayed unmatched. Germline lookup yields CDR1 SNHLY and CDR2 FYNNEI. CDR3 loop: CASSEIAGGGETQYF. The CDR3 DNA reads TGTGCCAGCAGTGAAATAGCGGGGGGTGGGGAGACCCAGTACTTC.

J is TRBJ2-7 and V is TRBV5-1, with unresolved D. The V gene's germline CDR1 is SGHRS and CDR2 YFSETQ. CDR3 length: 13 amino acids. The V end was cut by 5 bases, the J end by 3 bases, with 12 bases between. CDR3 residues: CASSRGSNYEQYF. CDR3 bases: TGCGCCAGCAGTCGAGGCAGCAACTACGAGCAGTACTTC.

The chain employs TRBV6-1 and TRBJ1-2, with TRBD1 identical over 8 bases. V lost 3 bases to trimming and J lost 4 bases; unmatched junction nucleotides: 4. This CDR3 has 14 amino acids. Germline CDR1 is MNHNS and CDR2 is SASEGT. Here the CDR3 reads CASSDDRGVYGYTF. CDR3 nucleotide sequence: TGTGCCAGCAGTGATGACAGGGGCGTCTATGGCTACACCTTC.

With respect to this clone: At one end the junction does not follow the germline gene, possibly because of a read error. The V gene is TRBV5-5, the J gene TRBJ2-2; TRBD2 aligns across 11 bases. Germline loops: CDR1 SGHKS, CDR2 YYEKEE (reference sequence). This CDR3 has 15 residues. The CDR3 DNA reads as TGCGCCAGCAGCCCGACTAGCGGGGTCGCCGGGGAGCTGTTTTTT. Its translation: CASSPTSGVAGELFF.

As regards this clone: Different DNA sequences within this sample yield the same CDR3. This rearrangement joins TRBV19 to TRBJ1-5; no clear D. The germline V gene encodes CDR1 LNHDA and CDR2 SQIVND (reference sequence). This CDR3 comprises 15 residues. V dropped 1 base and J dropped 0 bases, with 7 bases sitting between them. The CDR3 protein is CASSIAPYSNQPQHF. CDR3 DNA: TGTGCCAGTAGTATAGCCCCCTATAGCAATCAGCCCCAGCATTTT.

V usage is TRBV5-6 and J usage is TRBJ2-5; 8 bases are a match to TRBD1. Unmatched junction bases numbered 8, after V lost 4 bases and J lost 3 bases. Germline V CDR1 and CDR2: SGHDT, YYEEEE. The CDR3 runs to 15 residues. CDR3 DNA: TGTGCCAGCAGCCTACCGACAGGGGAAAAAGAGACCCAGTACTTC. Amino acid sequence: CASSLPTGEKETQYF.

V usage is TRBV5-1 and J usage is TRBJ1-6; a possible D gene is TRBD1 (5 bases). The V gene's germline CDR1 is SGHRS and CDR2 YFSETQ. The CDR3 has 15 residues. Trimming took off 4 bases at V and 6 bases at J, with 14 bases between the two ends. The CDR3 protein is CASSRSPGLNSPLHF. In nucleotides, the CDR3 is TGCGCCAGCAGCAGGAGCCCGGGACTTAATTCACCCCTCCACTTT.

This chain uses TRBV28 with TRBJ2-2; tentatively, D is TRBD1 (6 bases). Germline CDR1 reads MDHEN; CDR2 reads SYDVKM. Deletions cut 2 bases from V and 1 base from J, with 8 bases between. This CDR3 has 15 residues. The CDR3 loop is CASSLGQMNTGELFF. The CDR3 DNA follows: TGTGCCAGCAGTTTAGGACAGATGAACACCGGGGAGCTGTTTTTT.

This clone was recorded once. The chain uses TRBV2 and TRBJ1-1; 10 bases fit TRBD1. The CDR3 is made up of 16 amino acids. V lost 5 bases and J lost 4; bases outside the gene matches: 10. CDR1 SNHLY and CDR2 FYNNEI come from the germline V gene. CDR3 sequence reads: CASSPSRGQGRTEAFF. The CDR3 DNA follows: TGTGCCAGCAGTCCAAGCCGGGGACAGGGGCGCACTGAAGCTTTCTTT. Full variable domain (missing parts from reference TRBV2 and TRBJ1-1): EPEVTQTPSHQVTQMGQEVILRCVPISNHLYFYWYRQILGQKVEFLVSFYNNEISEKSEIFDDQFSVERPDGSNFTLKIRSTKLEDSAMYFCASSPSRGQGRTEAFFGQGTRLTVV.

This chain's CDR3 is CAISDRVGYEQYF. Written as DNA, the CDR3 is TGTGCCATCAGTGACAGGGTGGGATACGAGCAGTACTTC. The chain employs TRBV10-3 and TRBJ2-7; D is perhaps TRBD1 (5 bases). Trimming left V 3 bases short and J 4 bases short, with 10 bases between. The length of the CDR3 is 13 residues. Germline CDR1 and CDR2: ENHRY and SYGVKD.

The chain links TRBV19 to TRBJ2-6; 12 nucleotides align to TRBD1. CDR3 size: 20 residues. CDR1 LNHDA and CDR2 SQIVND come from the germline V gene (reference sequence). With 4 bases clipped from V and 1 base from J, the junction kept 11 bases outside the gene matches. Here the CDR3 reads CASSKGPWGQGASGANVLTF. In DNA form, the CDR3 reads TGTGCCAGTAGTAAAGGCCCGTGGGGACAGGGGGCGTCTGGGGCCAACGTCCTGACTTTC.

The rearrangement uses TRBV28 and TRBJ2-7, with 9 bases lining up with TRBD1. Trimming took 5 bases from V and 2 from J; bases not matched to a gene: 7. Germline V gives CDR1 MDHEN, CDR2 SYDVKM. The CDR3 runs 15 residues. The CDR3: CASSIRQGGTYEQYF. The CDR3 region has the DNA TGTGCCAGCAGTATACGACAGGGGGGGACCTACGAGCAGTACTTC.

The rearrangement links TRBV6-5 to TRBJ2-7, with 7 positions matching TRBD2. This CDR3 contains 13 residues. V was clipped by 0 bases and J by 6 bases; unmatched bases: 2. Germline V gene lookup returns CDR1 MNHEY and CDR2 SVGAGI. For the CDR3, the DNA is TGTGCCAGCAGTTACTCGGCGGGAGCCGAGCAGTACTTC. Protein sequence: CASSYSAGAEQYF.

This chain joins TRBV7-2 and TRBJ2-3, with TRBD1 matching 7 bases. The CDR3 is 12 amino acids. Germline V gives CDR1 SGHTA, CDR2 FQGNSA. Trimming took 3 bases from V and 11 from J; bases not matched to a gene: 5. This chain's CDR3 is CASSFPDRVQYF. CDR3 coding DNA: TGTGCCAGCAGCTTTCCCGACAGGGTGCAGTATTTT.

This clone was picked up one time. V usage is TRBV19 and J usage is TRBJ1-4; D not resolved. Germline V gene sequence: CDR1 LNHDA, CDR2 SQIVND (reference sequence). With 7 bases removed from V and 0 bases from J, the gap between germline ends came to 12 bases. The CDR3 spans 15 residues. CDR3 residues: CASNNIRATNEKLFF. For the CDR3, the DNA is TGTGCCAGTAACAACATCCGTGCAACTAATGAAAAACTGTTTTTT.